This TCR beta chain was documented in a study of CD8 T cells in ankylosing spondylitis. The study, taken as a whole, reports: CD8+ by phenotype, disease-linked clones were relatively rare in peripheral blood. Several highly homologous variants made up a TCR beta motif that seemed to typify ankylosing spondylitis blood.

This clonotype was counted many times. The antigen is not known. Per the germline V gene, CDR1 is MNHNS and CDR2 is SASEGT. The CDR3 spans 14 residues. V was clipped by 5 bases and J by 2 bases, with 10 bases between them. TCRdb used MiXCR to reprocess the 5' RACE reads, holding one entry per CDR3 protein. The table lists some 87,000 distinct CDR3 sequences, 7.5% to 9% of them singletons. Sequencing was done on a sample of blood, either unsorted or a sorted T cell fraction (not recorded which). The chain carries TRBV6-1 and TRBJ2-1; D is unclear. This clonotype originated in a male donor with ankylosing spondylitis or in good health (not recorded which). CDR3 coding DNA: TGTGCCAGCAGTACCAGTTACACCTACAATGAGCAGTTCTTC. Translation: CASSTSYTYNEQFF.